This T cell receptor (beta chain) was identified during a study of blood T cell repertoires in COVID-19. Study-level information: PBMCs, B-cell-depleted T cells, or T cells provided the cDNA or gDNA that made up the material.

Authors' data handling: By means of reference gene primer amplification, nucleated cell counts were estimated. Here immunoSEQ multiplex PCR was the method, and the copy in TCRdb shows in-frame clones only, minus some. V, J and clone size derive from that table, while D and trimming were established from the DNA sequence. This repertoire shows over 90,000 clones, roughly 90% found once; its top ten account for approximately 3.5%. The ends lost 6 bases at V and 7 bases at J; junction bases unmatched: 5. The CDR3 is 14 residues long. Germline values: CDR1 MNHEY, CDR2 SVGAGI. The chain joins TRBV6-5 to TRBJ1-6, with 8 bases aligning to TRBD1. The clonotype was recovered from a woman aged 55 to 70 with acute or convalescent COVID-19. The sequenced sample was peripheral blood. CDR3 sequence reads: CASSGQGVNSPLHF. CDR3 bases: TGTGCCAGCAGCGGACAGGGCGTGAATTCACCCCTCCACTTT.